The clone carrying this T cell receptor beta chain was detected once. TCRdb's table, derived via immunoSEQ multiplex PCR, lists solely in-frame clones and lacks some. The data contain more than 600,000 clones, roughly 94% of them seen just once; the ten biggest clones take up approximately 24%. These data come from a study of shared clonotypes between healthy human individuals. Naive-designated CD8 cells lacked CD45RO, were positively enriched for CCR7, and omitted terminally differentiated effector memory CD45RA+ cells. Sample: naive CD8+ T cells sorted from blood. This clonotype was obtained from a man aged 25 to 40 in good health.

This CDR3 is CAWSPRGQGLNTGELFF. The CDR3 DNA is TGTGCCTGGAGCCCAAGGGGACAGGGACTCAACACCGGGGAGCTGTTTTTT. The chain links TRBV30 to TRBJ2-2; 9 bases align to TRBD1. V was pared by 3 bases and J by 2 bases, with 10 bases of the junction left unmatched. Germline assignment: CDR1 GTSNPN and CDR2 SVGIG (reference sequence). There are 17 residues in the CDR3.